This TCR beta chain originates from a study of T cell responses to AZD1222 COVID-19 vaccine. General study results and limits: Seropositivity was recorded at baseline in only six AZD1222 recipients. Breadth and depth of Spike-specific TCRs rose after two AZD1222 doses. Most donors were white British, females outnumbered males, and clonal diversity was possibly underestimated.

About this clone itself: The antigen is not known.

J was trimmed by 3 bases and V by 6 bases; bases with no gene match: 8. In germline, CDR1 is MNHEY, CDR2 SVGAGI. The CDR3 has 15 residues. Sequencing was performed with immunoSEQ multiplex PCR; in TCRdb, only in-frame clones are kept and a portion is missing. This table has approximately 130,000 clones, about 79% appearing once. This TCR was sampled from an adult who received the AZD1222 COVID-19 vaccine. This chain joins TRBV6-5 and TRBJ2-7; TRBD1 matches 10 bases. The source was peripheral blood, collected 28 days after the second AZD1222 dose. The CDR3 region is CASSQAGTGVYEQYF. In DNA, the CDR3 is TGTGCCAGCAGCCAAGCCGGGACAGGGGTCTACGAGCAGTACTTC.